This T cell receptor beta chain originates from a study of blood T cell repertoires in COVID-19. As for the study in general: COVID-19 samples from acute and convalescent phases originated in the United States, Italy and Spain. From T cells, B-cell-depleted T cells, or PBMCs came the material, which was cDNA or gDNA.

Germline V gene sequence: CDR1 LNHDA, CDR2 SQIVND (reference sequence). This CDR3 has 12 residues. The ends were cut back, 7 bases at V and 2 bases at J, with 8 bases in the middle. In the original processing: Cell counts per sample came from amplifying reference gene primers. Measured with immunoSEQ multiplex PCR; TCRdb has only the in-frame clones, and not every one. That table supplies the V and J calls and clone size; D and trimming were determined from the DNA. The table records over 95,000 clones, more than 80% of them present only once. V is TRBV19 and J is TRBJ1-2, with D possibly TRBD1 on 6 matching bases. The sample taken for sequencing was peripheral blood. The sequence derives from a woman aged 45-59 years with acute or convalescent COVID-19. The CDR3 bases are TGTGCCAGTAACACAGGGAACTATGGCTACACCTTC. Translation: CASNTGNYGYTF. Using reference TRBV19 and TRBJ1-2 for the parts outside the CDR3, the full variable domain is DGGITQSPKYLFRKEGQNVTLSCEQNLNHDAMYWYRQDPGQGLRLIYYSQIVNDFQKGDIAEGYSVSREKKESFPLTVTSAQKNPTAFYLCASNTGNYGYTFGSGTRLTVV.